The 21 T cell receptor beta chains listed next were all sequenced from one sample in a study of shared clonotypes between healthy human individuals. TCRdb keeps only in-frame clones here, not all; method: immunoSEQ multiplex PCR. The sample has hundreds of thousands of clones; under 95% are singletons. Positive CCR7 selection of CD45RO-negative cells yielded the naive CD8 cells, and terminally differentiated effector memory CD45RA+ cells were excluded. Sequenced: naive CD8+ T cells sorted from blood. Every receptor here comes from a man aged 25 to 40 in good health.

The chain recombines TRBV4-1 with TRBJ2-2; 7 nucleotides agree with TRBD1. CDR3 length: 13 amino acids. The trim removed 5 bases at V and 5 bases at J, leaving 2 bases unmatched. Per the germline V gene, CDR1 is MGHRA and CDR2 is YSYEKL. The CDR3 reads CASSIQGTGELFF. CDR3 bases: TGCGCCAGCAGCATACAGGGGACCGGGGAGCTGTTTTTT.

This rearrangement joins TRBV11-2 to TRBJ2-1; TRBD2 is a possible D gene (6 bases). Deletions cut 1 base from V and 3 bases from J, with 10 bases between. The CDR3 runs 15 residues. CDR1 is SGHAT and CDR2 is FQNNGV in the germline V gene. The CDR3: CASSLAGEHYNEQFF. DNA for the CDR3: TGTGCCAGCAGCTTAGCGGGAGAGCACTACAATGAGCAGTTCTTC.

V and J are TRBV5-5 and TRBJ2-2; no definite D call. The CDR3 is 13 amino acids. The germline V and J ends were trimmed by 2 bases and 0 bases, with 2 bases remaining between them. Germline V gene data show CDR1 as SGHKS and CDR2 as YYEKEE (reference sequence). The CDR3 bases are TGTGCCAGCAGCTTTGCGAACACCGGGGAGCTGTTTTTT. Protein sequence: CASSFANTGELFF.

The rearrangement uses TRBV12-5 and TRBJ2-1, with 8 bases identical to TRBD2. Trimming removed 4 bases from V and 3 bases from J; junction bases left unmatched: 8. Germline lookup yields CDR1 LGHNT and CDR2 FRNRAP. The CDR3 loop spans 16 amino acids. CDR3 protein: CASGSNAGGVYNEQFF. As DNA, the CDR3 is TGTGCTAGTGGTTCAAACGCGGGGGGAGTCTACAATGAGCAGTTCTTC.

This clone was seen only once. The sample has other DNA sequences that encode this CDR3 too. This CDR3 is CASSLLTSGSTDTQYF. The CDR3 nucleotides read TGTGCCAGCAGTTTGCTGACTAGCGGGAGTACAGATACGCAGTATTTT. The V call is TRBV28, the J call TRBJ2-3, with 12 bases aligning to TRBD2. The length of the CDR3 is 16 residues. CDR1 and CDR2 from the germline V gene are MDHEN and SYDVKM. Losses at the gene ends were 3 bases for V and 3 bases for J; bases not matched to a gene: 4. Full variable domain (remainder filled in from reference TRBV28 and TRBJ2-3): DVKVTQSSRYLVKRTGEKVFLECVQDMDHENMFWYRQDPGLGLRLIYFSYDVKMKEKGDIPEGYSVSREKKERFSLILESASTNQTSMYLCASSLLTSGSTDTQYFGPGTRLTVL.

This clone was observed a handful of times. The chain has TRBV19 and TRBJ2-1; D not certain. Germline assignment: CDR1 LNHDA and CDR2 SQIVND (reference sequence). The CDR3 extends over 16 amino acids. The germline V and J ends were trimmed by 0 bases and 0 bases, with 9 bases remaining between them. CDR3 region: CASSIEPFYSYNEQFF. The DNA of the CDR3 is TGTGCCAGTAGTATAGAGCCCTTCTACTCCTACAATGAGCAGTTCTTC.

Turning to this clone: The junction differs from germline at one of its ends, possibly a read error. The chain joins TRBV7-9 to TRBJ2-7; 8 bases are a match to TRBD2. This CDR3 is 16 amino acids long. Germline V gene data show CDR1 as SEHNR and CDR2 as FQNEAQ (reference sequence). In DNA, the CDR3 is TGTGCCAGCAGCTTAGCGCGGAGCGGGAGCTCCCACGAGCAGTACTTC. Protein: CASSLARSGSSHEQYF.

The chain is built from TRBV10-1 and TRBJ1-3; the D is unclear. The V gene's germline CDR1 is WNHNN and CDR2 SYGVQD (reference sequence). The CDR3 spans 13 residues. V lost 7 bases and J lost 0, with 7 bases in between. The CDR3 nucleotides read TGCGCCAGCATGATGAGCTCTGGAAACACCATATATTTT. Translation: CASMMSSGNTIYF.

The chain has TRBV29-1 and TRBJ2-1; TRBD1 matches 8 bases. The germline gives CDR1 SQVTM, CDR2 ANQGSEA. V trimming: 4 bases; J trimming: 3 bases; junction bases outside the gene matches: 5. The CDR3 runs to 14 residues. This CDR3 reads CSVAGGEVYNEQFF. CDR3 nucleotide sequence: TGCAGCGTTGCAGGGGGCGAAGTCTACAATGAGCAGTTCTTC.

The chain couples TRBV19 to TRBJ2-7; TRBD2 agrees at 8 bases. The CDR3 runs to 14 residues. Germline lookup yields CDR1 LNHDA and CDR2 SQIVND (reference sequence). V lost 5 bases, J lost 3 bases, and 6 bases stayed unmatched. Written as DNA, the CDR3 is TGTGCCAGTAGTCCTCGACTAGCGATCTACGAGCAGTACTTC. Protein product: CASSPRLAIYEQYF.

CDR3 nucleotides: TGTGCCACCAGCAGCGCAAGTTACGAGCAGTACTTC. Its translation: CATSSASYEQYF. The chain carries TRBV15 and TRBJ2-7; D is unclear. The CDR3 has 12 amino acids. With 3 bases removed from V and 4 bases from J, the gap between germline ends came to 7 bases. Germline CDR1 reads LNHNV; CDR2 reads YYDKDF (reference sequence).

The gene calls are TRBV5-8 and TRBJ2-2, with no clear D. The CDR3 spans 14 residues. Germline V CDR1 and CDR2: SGHTS, YDEGEE. The V end was cut by 3 bases, the J end by 4 bases, with 10 bases between. The CDR3 nucleotides read TGTGCCAGCAGCTGGGGTGGAGTCACCGGGGAGCTGTTTTTT. Protein: CASSWGGVTGELFF.

V is TRBV12-1 and J is TRBJ2-3; the table calls TRBD2, which could not be checked here. TRBV12-1 is shown as a pseudogene. CDR3 size: 13 residues. The CDR3 region is CASSAPTKKAQYF. The CDR3, as DNA: TGTGCCAGCAGCGCCCCGACTAAGAAGGCGCAGTATTTT.

The chain combines TRBV5-1 with TRBJ2-1; D may be TRBD1 (6 bases). Trimming left V 5 bases short and J 5 bases short, with 11 bases between. The CDR3 sequence is 13 residues long. Germline loops: CDR1 SGHRS, CDR2 YFSETQ. The CDR3 protein is CASRTGLNNEQFF. In DNA, the CDR3 is TGCGCCAGCAGGACAGGTTTAAACAATGAGCAGTTCTTC.

V is TRBV14 and J is TRBJ2-1; the D gene is possibly TRBD2 (6 bases). The V gene lost 5 bases and the J gene lost 0 bases, with 14 bases spanning the gap. The germline V gene has CDR1 SGHDN and CDR2 FVKESK. This CDR3 contains 16 residues. DNA of the CDR3: TGTGCCAGCAGCAGGGACGGGAGAAGCTCCTACAATGAGCAGTTCTTC. Translated: CASSRDGRSSYNEQFF. Filled out from reference TRBV14 and TRBJ2-1, the complete variable domain reads EAGVTQFPSHSVIEKGQTVTLRCDPISGHDNLYWYRRVMGKEIKFLLHFVKESKQDESGMPNNRFLAERTGGTYSTLKVQPAELEDSGVYFCASSRDGRSSYNEQFFGPGTRLTVL.

The count of this clone is one. The genes are TRBV28 and TRBJ1-2; D perhaps matches TRBD1 (5 bases). The CDR3 is 14 residues long. The V gene lost 6 bases and the J gene lost 2 bases, with 13 bases spanning the gap. Germline V lookup: CDR1 MDHEN, CDR2 SYDVKM. This CDR3 is CASRGGDMNYGYTF. The CDR3 nucleotides read TGTGCCAGCAGGGGGGGAGACATGAACTATGGCTACACCTTC.

The chain uses TRBV29-1 and TRBJ1-1, with D unclear. CDR3 length: 14 residues. Per germline, CDR1 SQVTM and CDR2 ANQGSEA. The V gene lost 2 bases and the J gene lost 0 bases, with 10 bases spanning the gap. The CDR3 reads CSVELGLMNTEAFF. The CDR3 coding sequence is TGCAGCGTTGAACTAGGACTTATGAACACTGAAGCTTTCTTT.

The J gene is TRBJ1-3, the V gene TRBV5-6; unclear D gene. V shed 0 bases and J shed 6 bases, with 7 bases lying between them. CDR3 length: 13 amino acids. Per germline, CDR1 SGHDT and CDR2 YYEEEE. The CDR3 region has the DNA TGTGCCAGCAGCTTGGTACGAGAAAACACCATATATTTT. This translates into CASSLVRENTIYF.

The chain couples TRBV9 to TRBJ2-1; TRBD2 matches 7 bases. This CDR3 region has 15 residues. CDR1 and CDR2 from the germline V gene are SGDLS and YYNGEE. J lost 4 bases, V lost 2 bases, and 6 bases had no gene match. This CDR3 is CASSVPSGAYNEQFF. In nucleotides, the CDR3 is TGTGCCAGCAGCGTCCCTAGCGGAGCTTACAATGAGCAGTTCTTC.

As for this clone: Given a far larger clone just one base away, this is likely a sequencing read error. This sequence joins TRBV7-6 and TRBJ2-1; unclear D gene. From germline, CDR1 is SGHVS and CDR2 FNYEAQ. This CDR3 has 16 amino acids. V was cut by 2 bases and J by 2 bases, with 13 bases left in between. The CDR3 spells CASSLYAASAYNEQFF. The CDR3 DNA sequence: TGTGCCAGCAGCTTATACGCCGCGAGTGCCTACAATGAGCAGTTCTTC.

The chain recombines TRBV7-6 with TRBJ2-1; D is perhaps TRBD1 (5 bases). From germline, CDR1 is SGHVS and CDR2 FNYEAQ. V shed 3 bases and J shed 8 bases, with 11 bases lying between them. The CDR3 contains 13 residues. CDR3 amino acids: CASSLSGIDEQFF. In DNA form, the CDR3 reads TGTGCCAGCAGCTTGTCAGGGATTGATGAGCAGTTCTTC.